The 20 T cell receptor beta chains in this list originate from one sample, sequenced in a study of cytotoxic CD8 clonotypes in ibrutinib-treated CLL. Some clones are missing from TCRdb's copy, which holds only in-frame ones; the method was immunoSEQ multiplex PCR. Counted here are fewer than 300,000 clones, 65% to 85% occurring once; the ten biggest clones make up 5.6%. Sequences were derived from PBMCs, sampled at disease progression, from a patient treated with ibrutinib. Receptor source: a human donor with chronic lymphocytic leukemia.

The chain joins TRBV6-5 to TRBJ2-3; TRBD1 is a possible D gene (5 bases). Germline loops: CDR1 MNHEY, CDR2 SVGAGI. This CDR3 is 15 amino acids long. V gave up 6 bases and J gave up 1 base, with 14 bases separating them. The CDR3 loop reads CASSPVSRGTDTQYF. The CDR3 nucleotides are TGTGCCAGCAGCCCGGTGAGCAGGGGCACAGATACGCAGTATTTT.

This clone was counted between two and nine times. The rearrangement uses TRBV18 and TRBJ2-7; TRBD2 is a possible D gene (7 bases). Trimming removed 6 bases from V and 4 bases from J, with 16 bases in between. The CDR3 runs 14 residues. Germline values: CDR1 KGHSH, CDR2 LQKENI. As DNA, the CDR3 is TGTGCCAGCTCCCGGGGCGGGGGCAATTACGAGCAGTACTTC. Amino acids: CASSRGGGNYEQYF.

The V gene is TRBV28, the J gene TRBJ2-5; D is ambiguous. The V gene lost 4 bases and the J gene lost 1 base, with 4 bases spanning the gap. The CDR3 sequence is 12 residues long. Germline V CDR1 and CDR2: MDHEN, SYDVKM. The CDR3 loop reads CASSSIQETQYF. CDR3 coding DNA: TGTGCCAGCAGTTCCATCCAAGAGACCCAGTACTTC.

The chain joins TRBV13 to TRBJ1-2; TRBD1 aligns across 9 bases. Trimming cost V 5 bases and J 0 bases; bases outside gene matches: 4. This CDR3 is 15 amino acids long. Germline values: CDR1 PRHDT, CDR2 FYEKMQ (reference sequence). CDR3 residues: CASSPGQGTNYGYTF. The CDR3, as DNA: TGTGCCAGCAGCCCTGGACAGGGGACTAACTATGGCTACACCTTC.

The V and J genes are TRBV9 and TRBJ1-6; D is undetermined. Looked up from germline, CDR1 is SGDLS and CDR2 is YYNGEE. The CDR3 runs to 14 residues. V lost 3 bases and J 13 bases, leaving 17 bases between the germline ends. CDR3 sequence reads: CASSGGYASEPLHF. DNA of the CDR3: TGTGCCAGCAGCGGTGGATATGCCTCGGAGCCCCTCCACTTT.

This clone was found a few times. The rearrangement links TRBV29-1 to TRBJ1-2; D gene uncertain. The CDR3 sequence is 13 residues long. Germline V lookup: CDR1 SQVTM, CDR2 ANQGSEA. V was trimmed by 5 bases and J by 8 bases, leaving 18 bases between them. The CDR3 coding sequence is TGCAGCGTTCCTGAAGTGTGGGTGGGAGGCTACACCTTC. Protein sequence: CSVPEVWVGGYTF.

This chain joins TRBV27 and TRBJ1-6, with a possible D match to TRBD1 (5 bases). The CDR3 is 16 amino acids. Per germline, CDR1 MNHEY and CDR2 SMNVEV (reference sequence). V was trimmed by 2 bases and J by 0 bases, leaving 8 bases between them. The DNA of the CDR3 is TGTGCCAGCAGTTTAATGGGGGGCTCCTATAATTCACCCCTCCACTTT. It yields the protein CASSLMGGSYNSPLHF.

The chain couples TRBV18 to TRBJ2-3; no clear D. This CDR3 comprises 13 residues. Germline V gene sequence: CDR1 KGHSH, CDR2 LQKENI. V lost 1 base and J 5 bases, leaving 7 bases between the germline ends. The CDR3 bases are TGTGCCAGCTCACCACTTCGGTTAGATACGCAGTATTTT. This codes for CASSPLRLDTQYF.

The chain links TRBV4-1 to TRBJ2-1; D remains ambiguous. Trimming removed 2 bases from V and 6 bases from J, with 11 bases in between. Germline V gene data show CDR1 as MGHRA and CDR2 as YSYEKL. CDR3 size: 14 residues. The CDR3 spells CASSQTSPSNEQFF. CDR3 sequence (DNA): TGCGCCAGCAGCCAAACCTCGCCAAGCAATGAGCAGTTCTTC.

The chain has TRBV7-2 and TRBJ1-2; D remains ambiguous. V was shortened by 1 base and J by 4 bases, with 16 bases between the two germline ends. Germline V gene lookup returns CDR1 SGHTA and CDR2 FQGNSA. CDR3 length equals 16 residues. Written as DNA, the CDR3 is TGTGCCAGCAGCTTAGTTTGGAGGAGGTCAGTCTATGGCTACACCTTC. Residues: CASSLVWRRSVYGYTF.

DNA for the CDR3: TGTGCCAGCAGATCTACAGGGGGCAGTCAATCACCCCTCCACTTT. Encoded protein: CASRSTGGSQSPLHF. V usage is TRBV11-3 and J usage is TRBJ1-6; 9 nucleotides match TRBD1. The CDR3 extends over 15 amino acids. Germline V gives CDR1 SGHNT, CDR2 YENEEA. Trimming cost V 6 bases and J 10 bases; bases outside gene matches: 10. The full variable domain, its missing parts supplied by reference TRBV11-3 and TRBJ1-6, is EAGVVQSPRYKIIEKKQPVAFWCNPISGHNTLYWYLQNLGQGPELLIRYENEEAVDDSQLPKDRFSAERLKGVDSTLKIQPAELGDSAVYLCASRSTGGSQSPLHFGNGTRLTVT.

The V and J genes are TRBV4-1 and TRBJ2-7; D may be TRBD1 (6 bases). The CDR3 covers 13 residues. Germline assignment: CDR1 MGHRA and CDR2 YSYEKL. The V and J ends lost 2 bases and 6 bases respectively, with 11 bases between them. CDR3 residues: CASSQRGYSEQYF. The CDR3 DNA is TGCGCCAGCAGCCAAAGGGGGTATAGCGAGCAGTACTTC.

The chain has TRBV19 and TRBJ1-5; maybe TRBD1 (5 bases). The germline CDR1 and CDR2 sequences are LNHDA and SQIVND (reference sequence). The CDR3 extends over 17 amino acids. V lost 3 bases, J lost 0 bases, and 15 bases lay in between. The CDR3 region is CASSILGPGISNQPQHF. In DNA form, the CDR3 reads TGTGCCAGTAGTATTTTAGGGCCAGGGATTAGCAATCAGCCCCAGCATTTT.

This clone was counted a single time. This sequence joins TRBV27 and TRBJ1-5, with D maybe TRBD1 (6 bases). Germline V lookup: CDR1 MNHEY, CDR2 SMNVEV (reference sequence). V lost 0 bases to trimming and J lost 4 bases, with 16 bases between them. This CDR3 has 17 amino acids. Here the CDR3 reads CASSLSQGLGGNQPQHF. CDR3 in DNA: TGTGCCAGCAGTTTATCGCAAGGGCTAGGGGGTAATCAGCCCCAGCATTTT.

The chain couples TRBV7-3 to TRBJ2-1; 9 nucleotides agree with TRBD2. V lost 2 bases and J lost 4; bases outside the gene matches: 6. Germline V lookup: CDR1 SGHTA, CDR2 FQGTGA. This CDR3 comprises 16 residues. CDR3 sequence: CASSLGLAGKYNEQFF. The CDR3 DNA is TGTGCCAGCAGCTTAGGCCTAGCGGGGAAATACAATGAGCAGTTCTTC.

For this clone: Additional DNA sequences in this sample encode the identical CDR3. The genes are TRBV5-1 and TRBJ1-2, with TRBD1 as a possible D gene (5 bases). Looked up from germline, CDR1 is SGHRS and CDR2 is YFSETQ. The CDR3 runs 12 residues. V was pared by 4 bases and J by 6 bases, with 10 bases between. DNA for the CDR3: TGCGCCAGCAGCGGCCAGGGAGATGGCTACACCTTC. Translated, it gives CASSGQGDGYTF.

J is TRBJ2-3 and V is TRBV7-7, with D hard to call. The V gene lost 3 bases and the J gene lost 0 bases, with 4 bases spanning the gap. The CDR3 sequence is 13 residues long. Per the germline V gene, CDR1 is SSHAT and CDR2 is FNYEAQ (reference sequence). Here the CDR3 reads CASSFGSTDTQYF. CDR3 in DNA: TGTGCCAGCAGCTTCGGGAGCACAGATACGCAGTATTTT.

This rearrangement joins TRBV28 to TRBJ2-2; TRBD1 or TRBD2 may be the D gene (5 bases each). The CDR3 extends over 16 amino acids. Trimming removed 5 bases from V and 0 bases from J, with 13 bases in between. Per the germline V gene, CDR1 is MDHEN and CDR2 is SYDVKM. CDR3 region: CASSKRGVSNTGELFF. The CDR3 bases are TGTGCCAGCAGTAAGAGAGGGGTCTCGAACACCGGGGAGCTGTTTTTT.

A single count supports this clone. V usage is TRBV7-9 and J usage is TRBJ2-1; D might be TRBD2 (6 bases). The CDR3 contains 15 residues. Germline V gene lookup returns CDR1 SEHNR and CDR2 FQNEAQ (reference sequence). The V gene lost 5 bases and the J gene lost 3 bases, with 14 bases spanning the gap. For the CDR3, the DNA is TGTGCCAGCAGCGAGGGACTGACAAACTACAATGAGCAGTTCTTC. The encoded protein is CASSEGLTNYNEQFF.

This clone is a singleton in its sample. The chain combines TRBV27 with TRBJ2-3; 10 nucleotides align to TRBD2. Trimming at V came to 5 bases and at J to 4 bases, leaving 6 bases not matched to a gene. The germline V gene encodes CDR1 MNHEY and CDR2 SMNVEV (reference sequence). The CDR3 extends over 15 amino acids. CDR3 sequence reads: CASSVISGRPDTQYF. As DNA, the CDR3 is TGTGCCAGCAGTGTTATTAGCGGGAGGCCAGATACGCAGTATTTT.